These 9 T cell receptor beta chains were sequenced from one sample in a study of post-analysis software for immune sequencing data. Study observations and caveats: When patients were compared with controls, about five TRBV segments were more frequent, TRBV5-6, TRBV5-1 and TRBV20-1 among them.

Their antigens are not known. Tagging with unique molecular identifiers was a feature of the TCR beta cDNA libraries. A single record per CDR3 protein comes from TCRdb applying MiXCR to the PCR reads. The sample lists 380,000 or so distinct CDR3 sequences, roughly 38% occurring once. The material sequenced was blood. The receptors were sampled from a girl aged 10-17 years with multiple sclerosis.

On this clonotype: An end of the junction differs from the germline gene, which may be a read error. The V call is TRBV5-5, the J call TRBJ1-6; 9 nucleotides match TRBD1. This CDR3 contains 16 residues. Germline CDR1 reads SGHKS; CDR2 reads YYEKEE (reference sequence). The CDR3 DNA reads TGTGCCTGCAGCTTCCGGGACAGGGTTTTGAATTCACCCCTCCACTTT. This sequence encodes CACSFRDRVLNSPLHF.

Note on this clonotype: At one end the junction does not follow the germline gene, possibly because of a read error. The gene calls are TRBV28 and TRBJ2-1; 8 bases match TRBD1. Per the germline V gene, CDR1 is MDHEN and CDR2 is SYDVKM. The CDR3 has 15 residues. The CDR3 sequence: CTSSPGTGSYNEQFF. In nucleotides, the CDR3 is TGTACCAGCAGTCCGGGGACAGGCTCCTACAATGAGCAGTTCTTC.

This sequence joins TRBV12-3 or TRBV12-4 and TRBJ2-7; maybe TRBD1 (6 bases). CDR3 length: 15 amino acids. Deletions cut 0 bases from V and 7 bases from J, with 16 bases between. CDR3 in DNA: TGTGCCAGCAGTTTAGCGTCAGGGGCCTACAATGAGCAGTACTTC. Protein sequence: CASSLASGAYNEQYF.

The CDR3 region has the DNA TGTGCCAGCAGTTTCCGACAGGGTCACACTGAAGCTTTCTTT. Protein product: CASSFRQGHTEAFF. The chain links TRBV12-3 or TRBV12-4 to TRBJ1-1; 7 nucleotides align to TRBD1. The CDR3 is 14 amino acids. With 3 bases clipped from V and 3 bases from J, the junction kept 4 bases outside the gene matches.

This clonotype came up a few times. The chain couples TRBV2 to TRBJ1-2; TRBD1 is a possible D gene (5 bases). Germline CDR1 is SNHLY and CDR2 is FYNNEI. There are 15 residues in the CDR3. The ends were cut back, 1 base at V and 0 bases at J, with 9 bases in the middle. CDR3 in amino acids: CASSEEGLSNYGYTF. CDR3 DNA: TGTGCCAGCAGTGAAGAGGGGCTGTCTAACTATGGCTACACCTTC.

V usage is TRBV4-1 and J usage is TRBJ1-2, with TRBD1 matching over 9 bases. The CDR3 has 15 amino acids. Germline lookup yields CDR1 MGHRA and CDR2 YSYEKL. Unmatched junction bases numbered 4, after V lost 5 bases and J lost 0 bases. The CDR3 protein is CASSSQGATNYGYTF. For the CDR3, the DNA is TGCGCCAGCAGCTCACAGGGGGCGACTAACTATGGCTACACCTTC.

A few counts support this clonotype. The chain couples TRBV4-1 to TRBJ2-3; 8 bases are a match to TRBD2. Germline CDR1 and CDR2: MGHRA and YSYEKL. After removal of 0 bases from V and 2 bases from J, the junction contained 7 bases not matched to a gene. There are 17 residues in the CDR3. The CDR3 region is CASSQEVAGGPTDTQYF. For the CDR3, the DNA is TGCGCCAGCAGCCAAGAGGTGGCGGGGGGTCCCACAGATACGCAGTATTTT.

The rearrangement uses TRBV12-3 or TRBV12-4 and TRBJ1-2, with TRBD1 identical over 9 bases. The CDR3 extends over 16 amino acids. Trimming cost V 0 bases and J 4 bases; bases outside gene matches: 6. The CDR3 region is CASSLAWDRATYGYTF. For the CDR3, the DNA is TGTGCCAGCAGTTTAGCTTGGGACAGGGCTACCTATGGCTACACCTTC.

The table lists this clonotype with a few counts. The rearrangement links TRBV4-1 to TRBJ1-1; D unclear. The CDR3 has 15 residues. V gave up 1 base and J gave up 0 bases, with 9 bases separating them. Looked up from germline, CDR1 is MGHRA and CDR2 is YSYEKL. The CDR3 region has the DNA TGCGCCAGCAGCCAAGTTTCGGGTTTGAACACTGAAGCTTTCTTT. Residues: CASSQVSGLNTEAFF.